This T cell receptor beta chain was sequenced in a study of control samples from healthy donors and cancer patients. Clones were sequenced by immunoSEQ multiplex PCR, and TCRdb holds only the in-frame ones, with some missing. Altogether some 96,000 clones are present, more than 85% being singletons, with the ten largest covering 18%. The receptor was isolated from a woman between 45 and 65 years old in good health. The sample comprised blood.

CDR3 loop: CAWHFTGSKGGNEQFF. The CDR3 DNA is TGTGCCTGGCACTTCACCGGGTCCAAGGGGGGTAATGAGCAGTTCTTC. This chain joins TRBV30 and TRBJ2-1; TRBD1 or TRBD2 may be the D gene (6 bases each). The V end lost 5 bases, the J end lost 7 bases, and 24 bases lay between the germline ends. Germline CDR1 reads GTSNPN; CDR2 reads SVGIG (reference sequence). The CDR3 contains 16 residues.